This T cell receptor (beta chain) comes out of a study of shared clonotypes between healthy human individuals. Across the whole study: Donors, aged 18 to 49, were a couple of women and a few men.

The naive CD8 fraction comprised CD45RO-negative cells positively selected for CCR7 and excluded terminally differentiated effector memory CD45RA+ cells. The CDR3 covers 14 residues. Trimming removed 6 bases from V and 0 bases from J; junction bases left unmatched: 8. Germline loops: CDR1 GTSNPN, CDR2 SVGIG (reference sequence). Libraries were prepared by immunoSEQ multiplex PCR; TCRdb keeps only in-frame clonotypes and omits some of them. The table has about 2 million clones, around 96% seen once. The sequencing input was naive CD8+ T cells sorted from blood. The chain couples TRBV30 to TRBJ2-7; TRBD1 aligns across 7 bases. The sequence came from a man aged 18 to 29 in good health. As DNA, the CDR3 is TGTGCCTGCCACTGGACAGGAATCTCCTACGAGCAGTACTTC. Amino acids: CACHWTGISYEQYF. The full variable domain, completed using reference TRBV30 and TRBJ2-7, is SQTIHQWPATLVQPVGSPLSLECTVEGTSNPNLYWYRQAAGRGLQLLFYSVGIGQISSEVPQNLSASRPQDRQFILSSKKLLLSDSGFYLCACHWTGISYEQYFGPGTRLTVT.